This TCR beta chain comes out of a study of molecular identifiers for immune sequencing clone quantification. Findings and limits, study-wide: Clones that had above 20 RNA copies took up over 98% of effector molecules but under 1% in naive cells.

With regard to this clonotype: Its antigen is unknown.

Germline V gene lookup returns CDR1 MNHEY and CDR2 SVGEGT. Trimming pared 10 bases from V and 2 bases from J, leaving 11 bases between. CDR3 size: 12 residues. MiXCR was run by TCRdb on the PCR reads, yielding one entry per CDR3 protein. The sample lists over 90,000 distinct CDR3 sequences, under 40% seen once, with about 9.1% in the top ten. A CD8+CD4-CCR7+CD45RA+ gate was used to sort naive CD8 T cells. What was sequenced was naive CD8+ T cells from blood, with Jurkat cell RNA spiked in. Subset: FACS-sorted CD8+CD4-CCR7+CD45RA+ naive T cells. The sequence derives from a human donor in good health. Some libraries in this study had Jurkat cell RNA spiked in. This chain joins TRBV6-2 or TRBV6-3 and TRBJ2-5; tentatively, D is TRBD1 or TRBD2 (5 bases each). In DNA form, the CDR3 reads TGTGCCACCACTTGGGGGCAAGAGACCCAGTACTTC. Its translation: CATTWGQETQYF.